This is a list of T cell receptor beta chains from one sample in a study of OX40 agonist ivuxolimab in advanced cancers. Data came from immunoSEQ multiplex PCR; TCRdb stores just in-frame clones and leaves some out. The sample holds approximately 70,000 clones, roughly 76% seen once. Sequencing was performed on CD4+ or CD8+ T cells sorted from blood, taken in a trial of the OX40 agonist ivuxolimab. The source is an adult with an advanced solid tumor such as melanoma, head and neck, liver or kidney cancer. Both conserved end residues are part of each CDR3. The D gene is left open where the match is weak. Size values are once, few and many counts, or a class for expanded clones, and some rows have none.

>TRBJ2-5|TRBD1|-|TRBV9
CASSGRTGQETQYF
TGTGCCAGCAGCGGACGGACAGGCCAAGAGACCCAGTACTTC
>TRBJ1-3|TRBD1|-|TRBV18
CASSPFQTGESGNTIYF
TGTGCCAGCTCACCATTCCAGACAGGGGAATCTGGAAACACCATATATTTT
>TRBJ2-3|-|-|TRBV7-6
CASLGDTDTQYF
TGTGCCAGCTTAGGGGATACAGATACGCAGTATTTT
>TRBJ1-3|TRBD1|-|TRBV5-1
CASSSRTGVSGNTIYF
TGCGCCAGCAGCTCTAGGACAGGGGTCTCTGGAAACACCATATATTTT
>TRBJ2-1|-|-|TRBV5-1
CASSPGVNYNEQFF
TGCGCCAGCAGCCCAGGGGTAAACTACAATGAGCAGTTCTTC
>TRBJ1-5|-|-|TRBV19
CASIGGEKPQHF
TGTGCCAGTATTGGGGGGGAGAAACCCCAGCATTTT
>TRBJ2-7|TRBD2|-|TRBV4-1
CASSQDIGTRISEQYF
TGCGCCAGCAGCCAAGATATCGGGACTAGAATTTCCGAGCAGTACTTC
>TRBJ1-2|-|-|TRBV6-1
CASSEGTPRTYGYTF
TGTGCCAGCAGTGAAGGGACACCTAGAACCTATGGCTACACCTTC
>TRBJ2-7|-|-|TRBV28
CASSLFWTSSYEQYF
TGTGCCAGCAGTTTATTCTGGACGAGCAGTTACGAGCAGTACTTC
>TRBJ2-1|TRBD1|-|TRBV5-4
CASQGARSSYNEQFF
TGTGCCAGCCAGGGGGCACGTAGTTCCTACAATGAGCAGTTCTTC
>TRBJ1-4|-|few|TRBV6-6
CASSGNNGATNEKLFF
TGTGCCAGCAGTGGCAATAACGGGGCAACTAATGAAAAACTGTTTTTT
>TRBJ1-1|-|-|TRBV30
CAWSGRTVNTEAFF
TGTGCCTGGAGTGGAAGGACAGTGAACACTGAAGCTTTCTTT
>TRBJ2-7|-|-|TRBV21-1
CATHRTRRSYEQYF
TGTGCCACACACAGGACTAGGAGGTCCTACGAGCAGTACTTC
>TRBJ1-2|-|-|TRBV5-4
CASSLEVMTGYTF
TGTGCCAGCAGCTTGGAAGTGATGACAGGCTACACCTTC
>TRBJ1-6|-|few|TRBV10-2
CASSEWGSSYNSPLHF
TGCGCCAGCAGTGAGTGGGGGAGTTCCTATAATTCACCCCTCCACTTT
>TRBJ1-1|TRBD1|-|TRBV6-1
CASRERQGGTEAFF
TGTGCCAGCAGGGAACGACAGGGGGGCACTGAAGCTTTCTTT
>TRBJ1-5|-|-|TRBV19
CASTLFNQPQHF
TGTGCCAGTACTCTTTTCAATCAGCCCCAGCATTTT
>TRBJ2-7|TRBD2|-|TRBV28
CASSIGGDNSYEQYF
TGTGCCAGCAGTATCGGGGGGGATAACTCCTACGAGCAGTACTTC
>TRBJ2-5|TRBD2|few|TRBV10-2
CASSESLWGGQETQYF
TGCGCCAGCAGTGAGTCTCTTTGGGGAGGGCAAGAGACCCAGTACTTC
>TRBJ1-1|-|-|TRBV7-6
CASSLSAGNTEAFF
TGTGCCAGCAGCTTATCCGCGGGGAACACTGAAGCTTTCTTT
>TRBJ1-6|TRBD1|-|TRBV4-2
CASSQDSSGQDYNSPLHF
TGTGCCAGCAGCCAAGATTCCTCTGGACAGGATTATAATTCACCCCTCCACTTT
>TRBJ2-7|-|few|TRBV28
CASSLLEGVGYF
TGTGCCAGCAGTTTACTGGAGGGGGTCGGGTACTTC
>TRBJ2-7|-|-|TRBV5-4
CASSLGGSSYEQYF
TGTGCCAGCAGCCTTGGGGGATCCTCCTACGAGCAGTACTTC
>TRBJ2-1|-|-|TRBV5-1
CASSLLAQSSYNEQFF
TGCGCCAGCAGCTTACTAGCTCAGAGCTCCTACAATGAGCAGTTCTTC
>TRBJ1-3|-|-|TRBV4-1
CASSQTGGSSLGNTIYF
TGCGCCAGCAGCCAGACCGGGGGATCCAGCTTAGGAAACACCATATATTTT
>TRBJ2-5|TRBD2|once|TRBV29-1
CSVQGTSGQETQYF
TGCAGCGTTCAAGGGACTAGCGGACAAGAGACCCAGTACTTC
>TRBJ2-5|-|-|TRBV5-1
CASSAGPRGIVGKQETQYF
TGCGCCAGCAGCGCAGGACCCCGGGGCATAGTGGGTAAACAAGAGACCCAGTACTTC
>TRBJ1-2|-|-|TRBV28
CASSSPDGGYTF
TGTGCCAGCAGTTCACCGGACGGTGGCTACACCTTC
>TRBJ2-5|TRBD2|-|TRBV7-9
CASSLGLAGVETQYF
TGTGCCAGCAGCTTAGGGCTAGCGGGGGTCGAGACCCAGTACTTC
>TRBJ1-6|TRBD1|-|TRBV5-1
CASSLAQGGSPLHF
TGCGCCAGCAGCTTGGCGCAGGGGGGTTCACCCCTCCACTTT
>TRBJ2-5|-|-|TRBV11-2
CASSSRVETQYF
TGTGCCAGCAGCTCCCGGGTGGAGACCCAGTACTTC
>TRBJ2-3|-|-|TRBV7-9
CASSLSVTDTQYF
TGTGCCAGCAGCTTAAGTGTCACAGATACGCAGTATTTT
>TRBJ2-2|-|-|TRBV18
CASSPPGNTGELFF
TGTGCCAGCTCACCACCAGGGAACACCGGGGAGCTGTTTTTT
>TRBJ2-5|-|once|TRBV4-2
CASSQDANRETQYF
TGTGCCAGCAGCCAAGATGCCAATCGAGAGACCCAGTACTTC
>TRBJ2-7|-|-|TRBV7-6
CASSLAAEQYF
TGTGCCAGCAGCTTAGCGGCCGAGCAGTACTTC
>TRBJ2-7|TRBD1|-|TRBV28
CATGTGGREQYF
TGTGCCACGGGGACAGGGGGGCGCGAGCAGTACTTC
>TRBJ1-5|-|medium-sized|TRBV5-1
CASSFDGSNQPQHF
TGCGCCAGCAGCTTTGATGGCAGTAATCAGCCCCAGCATTTT
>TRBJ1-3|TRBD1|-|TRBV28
CASSAPFDRVYF
TGTGCCAGCAGTGCCCCTTTTGACAGGGTATATTTT
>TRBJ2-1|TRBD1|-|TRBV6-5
CASSTGTGGVDEQFF
TGTGCCAGCAGTACCGGGACAGGGGGGGTCGATGAGCAGTTCTTC
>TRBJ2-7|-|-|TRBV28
CASIYRHEQYF
TGTGCCAGCATTTACCGTCACGAGCAGTACTTC
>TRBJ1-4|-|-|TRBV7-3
CASSLTPPTFATNEKLFF
TGTGCCAGCAGCTTAACCCCCCCTACGTTTGCAACTAATGAAAAACTGTTTTTT
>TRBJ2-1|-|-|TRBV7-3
CASSLELAQFF
TGTGCCAGCAGCTTAGAGTTGGCCCAGTTCTTC
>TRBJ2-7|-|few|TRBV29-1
CSVSTVDHEQYF
TGCAGCGTCTCGACAGTGGACCACGAGCAGTACTTC
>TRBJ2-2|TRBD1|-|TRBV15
CATSANPGQGDGELFF
TGTGCCACATCAGCTAATCCGGGACAGGGGGACGGGGAGCTGTTTTTT
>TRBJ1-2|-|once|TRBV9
CASSVSGDYGYTF
TGTGCCAGCAGCGTATCTGGAGACTATGGCTACACCTTC
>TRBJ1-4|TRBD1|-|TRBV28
CASRQRDSFSLPFF
TGTGCCAGCAGGCAACGGGACAGCTTTAGTCTTCCGTTTTTT
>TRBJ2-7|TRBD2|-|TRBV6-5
CASSLGGATYEQYF
TGTGCCAGCAGCCTCGGGGGGGCTACCTACGAGCAGTACTTC
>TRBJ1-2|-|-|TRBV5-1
CASRGVTAGGYTF
TGCGCCAGCAGAGGGGTGACTGCGGGGGGCTACACCTTC
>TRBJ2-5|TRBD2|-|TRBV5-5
CASSSGLDGETQYF
TGTGCCAGCAGCTCAGGACTAGACGGGGAGACCCAGTACTTC
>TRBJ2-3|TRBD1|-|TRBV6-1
CASSEKGQGKASDTQYF
TGTGCCAGCAGTGAGAAGGGACAGGGGAAAGCTTCAGATACGCAGTATTTT
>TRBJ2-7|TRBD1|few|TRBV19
CASSRDSGNYEQYF
TGTGCCAGTAGCCGGGACAGTGGAAACTACGAGCAGTACTTC
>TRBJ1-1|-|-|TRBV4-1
CASSQVKFYSGLGAEAFF
TGCGCCAGCAGCCAAGTTAAATTCTATTCGGGGCTGGGGGCTGAAGCTTTCTTT
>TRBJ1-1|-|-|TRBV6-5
CASSYTPPYTEAFF
TGTGCCAGCAGTTACACCCCCCCATATACTGAAGCTTTCTTT
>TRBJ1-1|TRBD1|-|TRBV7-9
CASSGRQGWGEAFF
TGTGCCAGCAGCGGACGACAGGGGTGGGGGGAAGCTTTCTTT
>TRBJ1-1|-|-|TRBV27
CASSSSGGVNTEAFF
TGTGCCAGCAGTTCCTCGGGGGGCGTGAACACTGAAGCTTTCTTT
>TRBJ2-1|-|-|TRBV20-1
CSASANERFF
TGCAGTGCTAGCGCAAATGAGCGGTTCTTC
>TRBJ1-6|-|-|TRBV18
CASSPRRGGDSPLHF
TGTGCCAGCTCACCCCGAAGAGGCGGGGATTCACCCCTCCACTTT
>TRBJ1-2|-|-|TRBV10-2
CASSESGRNYGYTF
TGCGCCAGCAGTGAGTCGGGGAGGAACTATGGCTACACCTTC
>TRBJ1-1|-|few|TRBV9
CASSVAEWGTNTEAFF
TGTGCCAGCAGCGTAGCTGAGTGGGGGACGAACACTGAAGCTTTCTTT
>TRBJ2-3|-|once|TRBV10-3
CAISGTSQSTDTQYF
TGTGCCATCAGCGGCACTAGTCAGAGCACAGATACGCAGTATTTT